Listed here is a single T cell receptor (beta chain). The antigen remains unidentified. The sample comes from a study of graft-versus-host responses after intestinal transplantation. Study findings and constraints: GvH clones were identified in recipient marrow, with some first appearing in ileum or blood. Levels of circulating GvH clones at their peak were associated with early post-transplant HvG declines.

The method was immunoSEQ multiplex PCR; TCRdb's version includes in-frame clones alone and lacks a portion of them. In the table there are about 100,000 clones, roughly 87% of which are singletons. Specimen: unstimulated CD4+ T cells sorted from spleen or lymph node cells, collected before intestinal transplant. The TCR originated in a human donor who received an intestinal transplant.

DNA for the CDR3: TGCAGCGTTGCTGGGAGTAGGGGAGATACGCAGTATTTT. It codes for CSVAGSRGDTQYF. The rearrangement links TRBV29-1 to TRBJ2-3; D possibly matches TRBD1 or TRBD2 (5 bases each). V was clipped by 4 bases and J by 5 bases, with 13 bases between them. The length of the CDR3 is 13 residues. CDR1 and CDR2 from the germline V gene are SQVTM and ANQGSEA.